The clone carrying this T cell receptor beta chain was observed a few times. The target antigen is unknown. This record belongs to a study of cytomegalovirus exposure and HLA in healthy donors. Regarding the study as a whole: A missense DCLRE1C variant was associated with V- and J-gene trimming of TCR beta chains in a later analysis, and an independent cohort replicated the association. What TCR beta sequences reportedly achieved was accurate prediction of HLA-A and HLA-B alleles in most subjects. While the bulk of TCR sequences proved rare, some public TCRs turned up in many donors. Among donors in an Asian-associated ancestry cluster, a later analysis reportedly found fewer N-insertions than the roughly 700-donor mean.

The germline V gene has CDR1 LNHDA and CDR2 SQIVND (reference sequence). V dropped 7 bases and J dropped 1; count of bases not matched to a gene: 4. CDR3 length: 14 residues. PCR used 60 Vbeta primers and 13 Jbeta primers. Libraries were prepared by immunoSEQ multiplex PCR; TCRdb keeps only in-frame clonotypes and omits some of them. The sample yields about 160,000 clones, roughly 80% seen once. This chain links TRBV19 with TRBJ1-1, with 9 nucleotides matching TRBD1. Sequencing was done on a sample of PBMCs. The source of this sequence is a male donor in good health and CMV-seropositive. The CDR3 DNA is TGTGCCAGTAAGACAGGGGGTTGGAACACTGAAGCTTTCTTT. Residues: CASKTGGWNTEAFF.